This T cell receptor beta chain is drawn from a study of blood T cell repertoires in COVID-19. Study in general: Acute-phase and convalescent COVID-19 samples originated in the United States, Italy and Spain. In each case, the material was cDNA or gDNA derived from T cells, B-cell-depleted T cells, or PBMCs.

Under the authors' procedure: Cell counts per sample came from amplifying reference gene primers. Profiling relied on immunoSEQ multiplex PCR, and the TCRdb table lists in-frame clones only, not all of them. The V and J calls and the clone size are those of that table, but D and trimming were determined from the DNA. The sample contains around 220,000 clones, roughly 76% of which appear only once. The CDR3 length is 14 residues. Germline lookup yields CDR1 MNHNY and CDR2 SVGAGI (reference sequence). Trimming stripped 6 bases from V and 1 base from J, with 11 bases between. The sequencing input was peripheral blood. The chain couples TRBV6-6 to TRBJ2-3; D gene unclear. The TCR was taken from a human donor in a cohort sampled during active COVID-19. The CDR3 here is CASRPRSGTDTQYF. In DNA, the CDR3 is TGTGCCAGCAGGCCTAGGTCCGGCACAGATACGCAGTATTTT.